The next 23 T cell receptor beta chains were all read from a single sample in a study of blood T cell repertoires in COVID-19 (TCRdb year 2020). Libraries were prepared through the immunoSEQ multiplex PCR assay. TCRdb limited this immuneACCESS table to in-frame rearrangements with V and J called. A share of clones is missing; checked studies link under half to unresolved V genes, and the rest is unexplained. Recorded for this sample are 85,000 to 100,000 clones; less than 90% of them occurred a single time. Approximately 7.2% of the sample rests with the top ten. Sequencing was performed on peripheral blood. The receptors derive from a man aged 55 to 70 with acute or convalescent COVID-19.

The genes are TRBV7-3 and TRBJ1-2, with TRBD1 as a possible D gene (6 bases). Germline V gene sequence: CDR1 SGHTA, CDR2 FQGTGA. V lost 5 bases to trimming and J lost 7 bases, with 20 bases between them. The CDR3 consists of 15 residues. CDR3 protein: CASSPVGGGRGGYTF. In DNA, the CDR3 is TGTGCCAGCAGCCCCGTAGGGGGGGGCAGGGGTGGCTACACCTTC.

The chain joins TRBV9 to TRBJ2-3; TRBD2 aligns across 13 bases. After removal of 5 bases from V and 5 bases from J, the junction contained 8 bases not matched to a gene. CDR1 and CDR2 from the germline V gene are SGDLS and YYNGEE. The CDR3 is made up of 16 amino acids. DNA for the CDR3: TGTGCCAGCAGTCTACTAGCGGGGGGGCCCGGAGATACGCAGTATTTT. It yields the protein CASSLLAGGPGDTQYF.

V and J are TRBV2 and TRBJ2-7; no clear D. From germline, CDR1 is SNHLY and CDR2 FYNNEI. The length of the CDR3 is 11 residues. V lost 6 bases to trimming and J lost 4 bases, with 7 bases between them. CDR3 residues: CASRELYEQYF. CDR3 nucleotide sequence: TGTGCCAGCAGAGAATTATACGAGCAGTACTTC.

The V gene is TRBV24-1, the J gene TRBJ2-3, with 8 positions matching TRBD1. Per germline, CDR1 KGHDR and CDR2 SFDVKD. The CDR3 runs to 16 residues. The J segment lost 1 base and the V segment lost 3 bases, leaving 5 bases of the junction unmatched. The CDR3 spells CATSDGTGRRTDTQYF. The CDR3 DNA reads TGTGCCACCAGTGATGGGACAGGTCGACGCACAGATACGCAGTATTTT.

The CDR3 nucleotides read TGTGCCATCAGTGAGGACAGGGATGGCACCATATATTTT. It encodes CAISEDRDGTIYF. The V call is TRBV10-3, the J call TRBJ1-3; 7 nucleotides align to TRBD1. Germline-derived CDR1 and CDR2 are ENHRY and SYGVKD. This CDR3 has 13 amino acids. The junction had 4 bases not matched to a gene; V was cut back by 2 bases and J by 9 bases.

As concerns this clone: At one boundary the junction diverges from the germline segment, which might be a read error. Written as DNA, the CDR3 is TGTGCCAGCAGCCTCCTGCGGGATGGCTCCACCTTC. This encodes CASSLLRDGSTF. V is TRBV6-5 and J is TRBJ1-2; D is undetermined. CDR1 is MNHEY and CDR2 is SVGAGI in the germline V gene. The CDR3 has 12 amino acids.

The chain links TRBV9 to TRBJ2-7; 14 bases line up with TRBD2. V dropped 0 bases and J dropped 3; count of bases not matched to a gene: 5. CDR1 and CDR2 (germline): SGDLS, YYNGEE. The CDR3 runs 17 residues. The CDR3 region has the DNA TGTGCCAGCAGCGTAGGACTAGCGGGAGGGCGGTACTACGAGCAGTACTTC. This translates into CASSVGLAGGRYYEQYF.

The V gene is TRBV5-6, the J gene TRBJ1-6; D uncertain. Trimming shortened V by 4 bases and J by 3 bases, and 14 bases separated the two germline ends. This CDR3 is 16 amino acids long. Germline CDR1 is SGHDT and CDR2 is YYEEEE. This CDR3 reads CASSTIPRGYNSPLHF. The CDR3 coding sequence is TGTGCCAGCAGCACTATTCCGCGGGGCTATAATTCACCCCTCCACTTT.

The chain carries TRBV2 and TRBJ1-5, with D possibly being TRBD1 (5 bases). This CDR3 contains 14 residues. The germline V gene encodes CDR1 SNHLY and CDR2 FYNNEI. V was trimmed by 3 bases and J by 7 bases, leaving 13 bases between them. CDR3 DNA: TGTGCCAGCAGTGAGGGGGGGGATTGGCAGCCCCAGCATTTT. Amino acids: CASSEGGDWQPQHF.

V gene TRBV2 combines with J gene TRBJ1-1; no reliable D call. The germline gives CDR1 SNHLY, CDR2 FYNNEI. V lost 4 bases and J lost 9, with 12 bases in between. The CDR3 sequence is 12 residues long. CDR3 loop: CASSVHHDKAFF. The DNA for the CDR3 is TGTGCCAGCAGTGTACACCATGATAAAGCTTTCTTT. Together with reference TRBV2 and TRBJ1-1, the CDR3 gives the full variable domain: EPEVTQTPSHQVTQMGQEVILRCVPISNHLYFYWYRQILGQKVEFLVSFYNNEISEKSEIFDDQFSVERPDGSNFTLKIRSTKLEDSAMYFCASSVHHDKAFFGQGTRLTVV.

In its sample, this clone was seen once. V usage is TRBV3-1 (or the pseudogene TRBV3-2) and J usage is TRBJ1-2, with D possibly being TRBD1 (5 bases). The V end was cut by 4 bases, the J end by 2 bases, with 11 bases between. Germline V gives CDR1 LGHDT, CDR2 YNNKEL (reference sequence). The CDR3 runs 14 residues. Here the CDR3 DNA reads TGTGCCAGCAGCCCCGGACACACCAACTATGGCTACACCTTC. Translating it yields CASSPGHTNYGYTF.

The V and J genes are TRBV30 and TRBJ1-3; D remains unclear. The CDR3 is 13 residues long. V lost 5 bases, J lost 6 bases, and 14 bases lay in between. Germline CDR1 is GTSNPN and CDR2 is SVGIG (reference sequence). The CDR3 DNA follows: TGTGCCTGGGGAACAGAAATAGAAAACACCATATATTTT. This gives the protein CAWGTEIENTIYF.

The chain couples TRBV30 to TRBJ2-2; the match to TRBD1 covers 8 bases. V gave up 3 bases and J gave up 5 bases; unmatched junction bases: 5. Germline CDR1 reads GTSNPN; CDR2 reads SVGIG (reference sequence). The CDR3 length is 14 residues. CDR3 sequence (DNA): TGTGCCTGGAGGAGGCAGGGGGCGACCGGGGAGCTGTTTTTT. Its protein product is CAWRRQGATGELFF.

The chain has TRBV7-2 and TRBJ2-5, with a tentative D call TRBD2 (6 bases). With 3 bases removed from V and 7 bases from J, the gap between germline ends came to 18 bases. Germline V gene lookup returns CDR1 SGHTA and CDR2 FQGNSA. CDR3 size: 15 residues. CDR3 loop: CASSFPGLAQLTQYF. DNA of the CDR3: TGTGCCAGCAGCTTCCCGGGACTGGCCCAATTGACCCAGTACTTC.

The rearrangement links TRBV7-9 to TRBJ2-1, with D possibly matching TRBD2 (7 bases). Trimming cost V 1 base and J 10 bases, with 17 bases left between them. The CDR3 contains 15 residues. The germline CDR1 and CDR2 sequences are SEHNR and FQNEAQ (reference sequence). CDR3 loop: CASSLDSRGLGEQFF. The CDR3 DNA reads TGTGCCAGCAGCTTAGATTCGCGGGGGCTTGGAGAGCAGTTCTTC. Based on the CDR3 plus reference TRBV7-9 and TRBJ2-1, the full variable domain is DTGVSQNPRHKITKRGQNVTFRCDPISEHNRLYWYRQTLGQGPEFLTYFQNEAQLEKSRLLSDRFSAERPKGSFSTLEIQRTEQGDSAMYLCASSLDSRGLGEQFFGPGTRLTVL.

This chain connects TRBV1 to TRBJ1-1; the table's D call of TRBD1 was not tested on the DNA. TRBV1 is a pseudogene segment. CDR3 length: 14 amino acids. CDR3: CTSSHRQKNTEAFF. CDR3 DNA sequence: TGCACCAGCAGCCACCGACAGAAGAACACTGAAGCTTTCTTT.

The chain couples TRBV6-2 or TRBV6-3 to TRBJ2-2; 8 bases match TRBD2. V lost 4 bases to trimming and J lost 6 bases; unmatched junction nucleotides: 4. The CDR3 runs 14 residues. Per the germline V gene, CDR1 is MNHEY and CDR2 is SVGEGT. Written as DNA, the CDR3 is TGTGCCAGCAGTTTATTAGCGGGGTCCGGGGAGCTGTTTTTT. Protein product: CASSLLAGSGELFF.

This chain uses TRBV19 with TRBJ1-5, with a possible D match to TRBD1 (5 bases). The CDR3 length is 16 residues. Germline loops: CDR1 LNHDA, CDR2 SQIVND (reference sequence). V lost 7 bases and J 5 bases, leaving 21 bases between the germline ends. The CDR3 here is CASTKPGVLEDQPQHF. For the CDR3, the DNA is TGTGCCAGTACCAAGCCGGGGGTTTTGGAGGATCAGCCCCAGCATTTT.

This rearrangement joins TRBV9 to TRBJ1-3, with 7 bases that match TRBD1. The CDR3 consists of 16 residues. Trimming cost V 0 bases and J 3 bases; bases outside gene matches: 6. In germline, CDR1 is SGDLS, CDR2 YYNGEE. The CDR3 reads CASSVGHRGDGNTIYF. DNA of the CDR3: TGTGCCAGCAGCGTAGGTCACAGGGGAGATGGAAACACCATATATTTT. Supplemented by reference TRBV9 and TRBJ1-3, the full variable domain reads DSGVTQTPKHLITATGQRVTLRCSPRSGDLSVYWYQQSLDQGLQFLIQYYNGEERAKGNILERFSAQQFPDLHSELNLSSLELGDSALYFCASSVGHRGDGNTIYFGEGSWLTVV.

The V gene is TRBV12-3 or TRBV12-4, the J gene TRBJ1-1; D remains ambiguous. Trimming took 2 bases from V and 4 from J, leaving 5 bases between them. CDR3 length equals 12 residues. As DNA, the CDR3 is TGTGCCAGCAGTTTATTATTCACTGAAGCTTTCTTT. Translated: CASSLLFTEAFF.

This rearrangement joins TRBV7-2 to TRBJ2-7, with a tentative D call TRBD2 (6 bases). The germline V gene has CDR1 SGHTA and CDR2 FQGNSA. V was trimmed by 0 bases and J by 6 bases, leaving 9 bases between them. The CDR3 contains 13 residues. This chain's CDR3 is CASSLAAGSEQYF. CDR3 nucleotides: TGTGCCAGCAGCTTAGCCGCGGGGAGCGAGCAGTACTTC.

This chain links TRBV6-1 with TRBJ1-5; D unresolved. This CDR3 is built from 14 residues. The germline V and J ends were trimmed by 1 base and 7 bases, with 11 bases remaining between them. From germline, CDR1 is MNHNS and CDR2 SASEGT. CDR3: CASSEGASLQPQHF. The CDR3 coding sequence is TGTGCCAGCAGTGAAGGAGCTTCTCTGCAGCCCCAGCATTTT.

V and J are TRBV5-1 and TRBJ2-7; D is ambiguous. CDR3 length equals 11 residues. The germline gives CDR1 SGHRS, CDR2 YFSETQ. Trimming pared 4 bases from V and 7 bases from J, leaving 9 bases between. DNA of the CDR3: TGCGCCAGCAGCCGGAGTGGGGAGCAGTACTTC. Translation gives CASSRSGEQYF.